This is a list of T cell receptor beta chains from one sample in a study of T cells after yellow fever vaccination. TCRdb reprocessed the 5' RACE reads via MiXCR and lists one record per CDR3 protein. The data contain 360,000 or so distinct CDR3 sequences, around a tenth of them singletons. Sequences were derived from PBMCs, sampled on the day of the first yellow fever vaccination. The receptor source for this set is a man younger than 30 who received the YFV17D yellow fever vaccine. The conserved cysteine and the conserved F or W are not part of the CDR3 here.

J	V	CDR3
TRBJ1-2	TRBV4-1	ASSQGMGQGNGYT
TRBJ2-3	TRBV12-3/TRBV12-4	ASNHRDFTDTQY
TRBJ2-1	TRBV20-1	SASFTGLHEQF
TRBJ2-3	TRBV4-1	ASSPKASTDTQY
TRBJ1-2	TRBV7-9	ASSLEGDHGYT
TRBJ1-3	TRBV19	ASCWGSSGNTIY
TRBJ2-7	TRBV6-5	ASSYPLGRARAEQY
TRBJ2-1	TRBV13	ASSSGTSGLRSYNEQF
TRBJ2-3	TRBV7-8	ASSLSPGGGASTDTQY
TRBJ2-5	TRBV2	AVAFTGTGETQY
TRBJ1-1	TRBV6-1	ASSENDRALYRDTEAF
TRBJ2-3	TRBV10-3	AISVGPSGGTDTQY
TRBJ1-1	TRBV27	ASSPGRGSNTEAF
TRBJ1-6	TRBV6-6	ATGQGANSPLH
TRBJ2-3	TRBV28	ASSSYPDTQY
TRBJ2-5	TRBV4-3	ASGLLRKAGQETQY
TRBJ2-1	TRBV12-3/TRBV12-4	ASRQTGFREQF
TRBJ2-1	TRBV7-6	ASSLGGGPANEQF
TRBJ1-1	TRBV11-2	ASSFRVDTEAF
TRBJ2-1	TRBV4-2	ASSQRLAGSSYNEQF
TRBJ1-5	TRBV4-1	ASSSPDSNQPQH
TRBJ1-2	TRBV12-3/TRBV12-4	ASSQTQGRGYT